The 22 T cell receptor beta chains presented below share a single source sample, sequenced in a study of T cells in localized non-small cell lung cancer. This table comes from immunoSEQ multiplex PCR, and its TCRdb copy is limited to in-frame clones, with some not included. The data show 45,000 to 60,000 clones, with 86% seen just once and about 5% held by the top ten. Sequenced here: peripheral blood, sampled before any cancer treatment. These TCRs come from a woman aged 35 to 70 with stage I lung adenocarcinoma.

J is TRBJ2-5 and V is TRBV19; D is possibly TRBD1 (5 bases). Germline lookup yields CDR1 LNHDA and CDR2 SQIVND (reference sequence). This CDR3 comprises 13 residues. Trimming pared 8 bases from V and 5 bases from J, leaving 15 bases between. As DNA, the CDR3 is TGTGCCAGTTCTGGACACCTCCGGGAGACCCAGTACTTC. This translates into CASSGHLRETQYF. The whole variable domain, filled in from reference TRBV19 and TRBJ2-5, reads DGGITQSPKYLFRKEGQNVTLSCEQNLNHDAMYWYRQDPGQGLRLIYYSQIVNDFQKGDIAEGYSVSREKKESFPLTVTSAQKNPTAFYLCASSGHLRETQYFGPGTRLLVL.

The chain links TRBV7-2 to TRBJ1-6; D may be TRBD1 (5 bases). Germline V lookup: CDR1 SGHTA, CDR2 FQGNSA. Trimming shortened V by 5 bases and J by 5 bases, and 10 bases separated the two germline ends. This CDR3 is 14 amino acids long. The CDR3 DNA reads as TGTGCCAGCAGCCAGGGCTCTGATAATTCACCCCTCCACTTT. Translated: CASSQGSDNSPLHF. Variable domain in full (rest from reference TRBV7-2 and TRBJ1-6): GAGVSQSPSNKVTEKGKDVELRCDPISGHTALYWYRQSLGQGLEFLIYFQGNSAPDKSGLPSDRFSAERTGGSVSTLTIQRTQQEDSAVYLCASSQGSDNSPLHFGNGTRLTVT.

The V gene is TRBV9, the J gene TRBJ1-6; D unclear. The ends were cut back, 5 bases at V and 0 bases at J, with 12 bases in the middle. Looked up from germline, CDR1 is SGDLS and CDR2 is YYNGEE. The CDR3 is 16 residues long. DNA of the CDR3: TGTGCCAGCAGTGTTACAGAGAGCTCCTATAATTCACCCCTCCACTTT. Translation: CASSVTESSYNSPLHF.

In the case of this clone: The same CDR3 also results from other DNA sequences found in this sample. This chain connects TRBV19 to TRBJ1-2, with D hard to call. The CDR3 has 11 residues. V shed 3 bases and J shed 5 bases, with 4 bases lying between them. Germline CDR1 is LNHDA and CDR2 is SQIVND (reference sequence). The CDR3 protein is CASSIGYGYTF. CDR3 in DNA: TGTGCCAGTAGTATTGGGTATGGCTACACCTTC.

The chain carries TRBV15 and TRBJ1-6; a weak D match, TRBD1 (5 bases). Trimming took 1 base from V and 10 from J, leaving 20 bases between them. Germline CDR1 is LNHNV and CDR2 is YYDKDF (reference sequence). The CDR3 covers 17 residues. CDR3 nucleotides: TGTGCCACCAGCAGAGGATTCGGGGACGCGGGGGGATCACCCCTCCACTTT. It yields the protein CATSRGFGDAGGSPLHF.

The genes are TRBV7-9 and TRBJ2-3; D not certain. This CDR3 has 12 residues. The ends were cut back, 2 bases at V and 6 bases at J, with 6 bases in the middle. CDR1 and CDR2 from the germline V gene are SEHNR and FQNEAQ (reference sequence). The CDR3 DNA reads as TGTGCCAGCAGCTTAACCGGGGATACGCAGTATTTT. Its protein is CASSLTGDTQYF.

J is TRBJ1-5 and V is TRBV19, with 7 bases identical to TRBD1. CDR1 and CDR2 (germline): LNHDA, SQIVND (reference sequence). This CDR3 contains 15 residues. V lost 4 bases to trimming and J lost 6 bases; unmatched junction nucleotides: 9. The CDR3 DNA sequence: TGTGCCAGTAGTACCCTCGCAGGGGGAGGTCAGCCCCAGCATTTT. Translating gives CASSTLAGGGQPQHF.

The chain couples TRBV7-6 to TRBJ1-1; TRBD1 is a possible D gene (6 bases). The CDR3 runs to 15 residues. Germline loops: CDR1 SGHVS, CDR2 FNYEAQ. The V and J ends lost 4 bases and 0 bases respectively, with 12 bases between them. The CDR3 region is CASSSRTVMNTEAFF. Written as DNA, the CDR3 is TGTGCCAGCAGCTCCCGGACAGTTATGAACACTGAAGCTTTCTTT. Based on the CDR3 plus reference TRBV7-6 and TRBJ1-1, the full variable domain is GAGVSQSPRYKVTKRGQDVALRCDPISGHVSLYWYRQALGQGPEFLTYFNYEAQQDKSGLPNDRFSAERPEGSISTLTIQRTEQRDSAMYRCASSSRTVMNTEAFFGQGTRLTVV.

This chain joins TRBV7-7 and TRBJ2-1; D could derive from TRBD1 or TRBD2 (5 bases each). The germline V gene encodes CDR1 SSHAT and CDR2 FNYEAQ (reference sequence). V shed 5 bases and J shed 11 bases, with 13 bases lying between them. The CDR3 is 12 residues long. Here the CDR3 reads CASSRPEGQQFF. Written as DNA, the CDR3 is TGTGCCAGCAGCCGCCCAGAGGGGCAGCAGTTCTTC. Using reference TRBV7-7 and TRBJ2-1 for the parts outside the CDR3, the full variable domain is GAGVSQSPRYKVTKRGQDVTLRCDPISSHATLYWYQQALGQGPEFLTYFNYEAQPDKSGLPSDRFSAERPEGSISTLTIQRTEQRDSAMYRCASSRPEGQQFFGPGTRLTVL.

This clone was detected once. This rearrangement joins TRBV7-2 to TRBJ2-1, with unresolved D. The CDR3 sequence is 8 residues long. Germline lookup yields CDR1 SGHTA and CDR2 FQGNSA. The V end lost 8 bases, the J end lost 9 bases, and 2 bases lay between the germline ends. CDR3 region: CASGEQFF. The CDR3 bases are TGTGCCAGCGGTGAGCAGTTCTTC.

The V and J genes are TRBV7-9 and TRBJ2-7; D remains ambiguous. There are 12 residues in the CDR3. V lost 3 bases and J 6 bases, leaving 9 bases between the germline ends. Germline CDR1 SEHNR, CDR2 FQNEAQ (reference sequence). CDR3: CASSFSGSEQYF. In nucleotides, the CDR3 is TGTGCCAGCAGCTTTTCGGGCTCCGAGCAGTACTTC.

The genes are TRBV15 and TRBJ2-1; D is possibly TRBD1 (5 bases). Between the trimmed V and J ends, which lost 5 bases and 8 bases, there was a span of 13 bases. Germline loops: CDR1 LNHNV, CDR2 YYDKDF (reference sequence). The CDR3 runs 13 residues. The CDR3 loop reads CATSPLRGHEQFF. The CDR3 DNA reads as TGTGCCACCAGCCCCCTAAGGGGTCATGAGCAGTTCTTC.

This clone was recorded once. The chain has TRBV7-8 and TRBJ2-7, with 12 bases aligning to TRBD1. The CDR3 is 15 residues long. The germline CDR1 and CDR2 sequences are SGHVS and FQNEAQ. The junction had 4 bases not matched to a gene; V was cut back by 3 bases and J by 4 bases. CDR3 in amino acids: CASSLGTGGSYEQYF. The DNA of the CDR3 is TGTGCCAGCAGCTTGGGGACAGGGGGCAGTTACGAGCAGTACTTC.

V gene TRBV9 combines with J gene TRBJ2-3; 10 bases match TRBD2. CDR1 is SGDLS, CDR2 YYNGEE, per germline. The V and J ends lost 0 bases and 3 bases, in that order; junction bases with no gene match: 7. The CDR3 has 17 residues. CDR3 protein: CASSVEPAGGLTDTQYF. The CDR3 nucleotides are TGTGCCAGCAGCGTAGAGCCAGCGGGGGGGCTAACAGATACGCAGTATTTT.

The chain is built from TRBV5-1 and TRBJ2-1; maybe TRBD2 (6 bases). The CDR3 extends over 14 amino acids. Germline CDR1 is SGHRS and CDR2 is YFSETQ. V gave up 2 bases and J gave up 4 bases, with 10 bases separating them. The CDR3 bases are TGCGCCAGCAGCTTTCCCGGGACTTACAATGAGCAGTTCTTC. Translating it yields CASSFPGTYNEQFF.

The rearrangement uses TRBV5-6 and TRBJ2-5, with D perhaps TRBD2 (6 bases). Trimming cost V 4 bases and J 1 base, with 17 bases left between them. The CDR3 spans 16 residues. In germline, CDR1 is SGHDT, CDR2 YYEEEE. The CDR3 nucleotides are TGTGCCAGCAGCCTGGATGTGACTAGATCCCAAGAGACCCAGTACTTC. Residues: CASSLDVTRSQETQYF.

The chain employs TRBV7-9 and TRBJ2-3; possible D gene TRBD1, 6 bases. V lost 1 base, J lost 2 bases, and 10 bases lay in between. Germline V lookup: CDR1 SEHNR, CDR2 FQNEAQ (reference sequence). This CDR3 comprises 15 residues. The DNA of the CDR3 is TGTGCCAGCAGCTTAGGGACAGCCCACACAGATACGCAGTATTTT. It codes for CASSLGTAHTDTQYF.

The chain joins TRBV5-1 to TRBJ2-2; possibly TRBD1 for D (6 bases). V dropped 1 base and J dropped 0 bases, with 7 bases sitting between them. CDR3 length: 15 residues. The germline V gene has CDR1 SGHRS and CDR2 YFSETQ. CDR3 nucleotides: TGCGCCAGCAGCTTGCCAGGGGCGAACACCGGGGAGCTGTTTTTT. It specifies CASSLPGANTGELFF.

The CDR3: CASSSRETQYF. CDR3 nucleotide sequence: TGTGCCAGTAGTTCTCGAGAGACCCAGTACTTC. The chain is built from TRBV19 and TRBJ2-5; D gene ambiguous. CDR1 is LNHDA, CDR2 SQIVND, per germline (reference sequence). The CDR3 totals 11 residues. V was clipped by 5 bases and J by 4 bases, with 5 bases between them.

This clone was seen a few times. The CDR3 DNA reads TGTGCCAGCAGCGATATGTACGAGCAGTACTTC. Encoded protein: CASSDMYEQYF. The chain couples TRBV10-3 to TRBJ2-7; D remains unclear. CDR1 is ENHRY and CDR2 is SYGVKD in the germline V gene. The CDR3 length is 11 residues. Trimming took off 10 bases at V and 4 bases at J, with 11 bases between the two ends.

The rearrangement links TRBV7-6 to TRBJ1-3, with D possibly matching TRBD1 (5 bases). Germline assignment: CDR1 SGHVS and CDR2 FNYEAQ. V lost 2 bases to trimming and J lost 2 bases, with 16 bases between them. The CDR3 has 17 amino acids. The CDR3 DNA sequence: TGTGCCAGCAGCTTATCACTCGCGGGGGTCGCTGGAAACACCATATATTTT. This encodes CASSLSLAGVAGNTIYF.

This clone appeared once. The CDR3, as DNA: TGCGCCAGCAGCCAAGATCTAGCGGCTAGCGGCAACCGGGAGGAGACCCAGTACTTC. This translates into CASSQDLAASGNREETQYF. V and J are TRBV4-3 and TRBJ2-5, with 7 bases identical to TRBD2. Germline CDR1 LGHNA, CDR2 YSLEER. Trimming cost V 0 bases and J 5 bases; bases outside gene matches: 18. This CDR3 comprises 19 residues.